This T cell receptor (beta chain) derives from a study of T cell repertoires in cytomegalovirus infection. TCRdb independently ran MiXCR on the reads; one entry per CDR3 protein. The table records 800,000 to 950,000 distinct CDR3 sequences, 32% of them present only once. To note about this clonotype: Its target is unknown.

This TCR was sampled from a human donor in good health (CMV status not recorded). Some clones in this sample may be carry-over from other donors' samples. The material sequenced was cultured CD8+ T cells from PBMCs, taken from culture after CMV antigen stimulation.

CDR3 amino acids: CASSVARTDNTDTQYF. Here the CDR3 DNA reads TGTGCCAGCAGCGTAGCTAGGACAGATAACACAGATACGCAGTATTTT. V usage is TRBV9 and J usage is TRBJ2-3; D may be TRBD1 (6 bases). The CDR3 consists of 16 residues. The V gene's germline CDR1 is SGDLS and CDR2 YYNGEE. V was cut by 0 bases and J by 2 bases, with 13 bases left in between.